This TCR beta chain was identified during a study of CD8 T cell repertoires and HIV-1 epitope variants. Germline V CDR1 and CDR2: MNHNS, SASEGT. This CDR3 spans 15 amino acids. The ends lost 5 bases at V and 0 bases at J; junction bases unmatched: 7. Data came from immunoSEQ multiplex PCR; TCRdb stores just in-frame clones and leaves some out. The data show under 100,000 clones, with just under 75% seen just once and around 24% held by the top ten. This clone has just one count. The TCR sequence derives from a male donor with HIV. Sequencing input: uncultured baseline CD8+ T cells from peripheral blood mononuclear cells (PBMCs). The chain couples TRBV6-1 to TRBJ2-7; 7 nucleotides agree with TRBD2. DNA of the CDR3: TGTGCCAGCAGTCCCGGGAGGCAGTACTCCTACGAGCAGTACTTC. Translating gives CASSPGRQYSYEQYF.